These 28 T cell receptor beta chains came from one sample sequenced in a study of shared clonotypes between healthy human individuals. The table came from immunoSEQ multiplex PCR; TCRdb's copy has only in-frame clones and leaves some out. Seen here are over 850,000 clones, 70% to 80% observed once, and the top ten hold around 0.61%. The sequenced material came from memory CD4+ T cells from PBMCs. Subset here: CD45RA-negative fraction. These receptors were obtained from a man between 18 and 29 years old in good health. Some clones in this sample may be carry-over from other donors' samples.

This clone appeared once. The chain employs TRBV7-2 and TRBJ2-7; tentatively, D is TRBD2 (6 bases). The CDR3 runs to 14 residues. Germline lookup yields CDR1 SGHTA and CDR2 FQGNSA. Trimming pared 5 bases from V and 4 bases from J, leaving 15 bases between. The CDR3: CASSPRLELYEQYF. The CDR3 nucleotides read TGTGCCAGCAGCCCCAGACTAGAATTGTACGAGCAGTACTTC.

The chain is built from TRBV6-1 and TRBJ2-7, with D unclear. This CDR3 comprises 14 residues. Trimming took off 1 base at V and 3 bases at J, with 10 bases between the two ends. Per germline, CDR1 MNHNS and CDR2 SASEGT. CDR3 bases: TGTGCCAGCAGTGAAGGTCCATCGATCTACGAGCAGTACTTC. The encoded protein is CASSEGPSIYEQYF.

This clone was seen more than once but under ten times. CDR3 in DNA: TGTGCCAGCAGCTCGTTGACTAGCGGGAGGTCCTCGGGGGGGACCCAGTACTTC. Amino acid sequence: CASSSLTSGRSSGGTQYF. This chain links TRBV7-8 with TRBJ2-5; 13 nucleotides match TRBD2. Germline V gene data show CDR1 as SGHVS and CDR2 as FQNEAQ. The CDR3 covers 18 residues. The V segment lost 4 bases and the J segment 7 bases; nucleotides outside the gene matches: 15. The complete variable domain, with remaining parts taken from reference TRBV7-8 and TRBJ2-5, reads GAGVSQSPRYKVAKRGQDVALRCDPISGHVSLFWYQQALGQGPEFLTYFQNEAQLDKSGLPSDRFFAERPEGSVSTLKIQRTQQEDSAVYLCASSSLTSGRSSGGTQYFGPGTRLLVL.

This chain uses TRBV2 with TRBJ2-1; D is uncertain. There are 13 residues in the CDR3. Germline CDR1 is SNHLY and CDR2 is FYNNEI. V was cut by 1 base and J by 9 bases, with 10 bases left in between. The CDR3: CASSEGTFSEQFF. The CDR3 bases are TGTGCCAGCAGTGAAGGTACTTTCAGTGAGCAGTTCTTC.

The rearrangement joins TRBV2 to TRBJ2-7; possibly TRBD1 or TRBD2 for D (6 bases each). The CDR3 length is 13 residues. V was pared by 8 bases and J by 6 bases, with 17 bases between. Germline V gives CDR1 SNHLY, CDR2 FYNNEI. The CDR3 DNA reads TGTGCCAGCGGGCGGGAAGTGGGGGCCGAGCAGTACTTC. Its protein product is CASGREVGAEQYF.

The V and J genes are TRBV5-1 and TRBJ2-1; the match to TRBD1 covers 7 bases. Per the germline V gene, CDR1 is SGHRS and CDR2 is YFSETQ. This CDR3 spans 14 amino acids. The V and J ends lost 6 bases and 4 bases, in that order; junction bases with no gene match: 7. The CDR3 nucleotides read TGCGCCAGCACCCGGGACAGCGCTTACAATGAGCAGTTCTTC. Translated: CASTRDSAYNEQFF.

V gene TRBV7-9 combines with J gene TRBJ1-2, with D maybe TRBD1 (6 bases). V lost 8 bases and J lost 1, with 17 bases in between. The CDR3 is 15 amino acids. Germline V gene sequence: CDR1 SEHNR, CDR2 FQNEAQ (reference sequence). The CDR3 DNA follows: TGTGCCAGCCACCCCCGGGACACCATTAACTATGGCTACACCTTC. It encodes CASHPRDTINYGYTF.

V usage is TRBV19 and J usage is TRBJ1-2; D uncertain. The V end was cut by 6 bases, the J end by 2 bases, with 4 bases between. The CDR3 is 11 residues long. CDR1 and CDR2 from the germline V gene are LNHDA and SQIVND (reference sequence). The CDR3 DNA follows: TGTGCCAGTAGATTCAACTATGGCTACACCTTC. It translates to CASRFNYGYTF. Full variable domain (rest looked up from reference TRBV19 and TRBJ1-2): DGGITQSPKYLFRKEGQNVTLSCEQNLNHDAMYWYRQDPGQGLRLIYYSQIVNDFQKGDIAEGYSVSREKKESFPLTVTSAQKNPTAFYLCASRFNYGYTFGSGTRLTVV.

This sequence joins TRBV5-4 and TRBJ2-7, with TRBD2 matching over 7 bases. Germline V lookup: CDR1 SGHNT, CDR2 YYREEE (reference sequence). CDR3 length equals 15 residues. The V segment lost 3 bases and the J segment 3 bases; nucleotides outside the gene matches: 9. CDR3 sequence: CASSWGGGRLYEQYF. DNA of the CDR3: TGTGCCAGCAGCTGGGGTGGCGGGAGACTCTACGAGCAGTACTTC.

The chain joins TRBV29-1 to TRBJ2-7, with 8 bases fitting TRBD2. The CDR3 is 16 amino acids. Germline CDR1 and CDR2: SQVTM and ANQGSEA. The CDR3: CLEPPVVKTSGREQYF. In DNA, the CDR3 is TGCCTCGAACCACCCGTAGTCAAAACTAGCGGTCGCGAGCAGTACTTC.

This rearrangement joins TRBV7-6 to TRBJ2-7; D not certain. Germline loops: CDR1 SGHVS, CDR2 FNYEAQ. This CDR3 is 13 amino acids long. With 5 bases removed from V and 7 bases from J, the gap between germline ends came to 15 bases. The CDR3 DNA follows: TGTGCCAGCAGCCAAACCCCAGTGGGAGAGCAGTACTTC. This codes for CASSQTPVGEQYF.

This clone was observed once. This sequence may be a read error, since a much larger clone differs from it by one base. The chain recombines TRBV7-2 with TRBJ1-1; the D gene is possibly TRBD1 (5 bases). V dropped 2 bases and J dropped 3 bases, with 7 bases sitting between them. The CDR3 length is 13 residues. Germline CDR1 is SGHTA and CDR2 is FQGNSA. The CDR3 reads CASSLRQHTEAFF. CDR3 bases: TGTGCCAGCAGCTTACGACAGCACACTGAAGCTTTCTTT.

This clone was found a few times. The gene calls are TRBV5-4 and TRBJ2-5; 14 nucleotides align to TRBD2. The CDR3 sequence is 17 residues long. The ends lost 2 bases at V and 2 bases at J; junction bases unmatched: 5. The V gene's germline CDR1 is SGHNT and CDR2 YYREEE (reference sequence). The chain's CDR3 is CASSFGLAGGVQETQYF. CDR3 sequence (DNA): TGTGCCAGCAGCTTCGGACTAGCGGGAGGAGTTCAAGAGACCCAGTACTTC. The full variable domain, its missing parts supplied by reference TRBV5-4 and TRBJ2-5, is ETGVTQSPTHLIKTRGQQVTLRCSSQSGHNTVSWYQQALGQGPQFIFQYYREEENGRGNFPPRFSGLQFPNYSSELNVNALELDDSALYLCASSFGLAGGVQETQYFGPGTRLLVL.

The rearrangement uses TRBV28 and TRBJ2-7, with a tentative D call TRBD1 (6 bases). The germline gives CDR1 MDHEN, CDR2 SYDVKM. This CDR3 comprises 15 residues. V lost 6 bases and J lost 3, with 18 bases in between. CDR3 bases: TGTGCCAGCAGCCCCGTAAGGACAGTCCGCTACGAGCAGTACTTC. Protein sequence: CASSPVRTVRYEQYF.

The chain combines TRBV11-2 with TRBJ2-1, with TRBD1 identical over 8 bases. This CDR3 region has 13 residues. V lost 5 bases to trimming and J lost 6 bases; unmatched junction nucleotides: 3. Germline V gene lookup returns CDR1 SGHAT and CDR2 FQNNGV. The CDR3 loop reads CASSGGTGNEQFF. CDR3 nucleotides: TGTGCCAGCAGCGGGGGGACAGGCAATGAGCAGTTCTTC.

The chain is built from TRBV28 and TRBJ2-5; D call uncertain. V lost 4 bases and J 0 bases, leaving 12 bases between the germline ends. Germline V gene sequence: CDR1 MDHEN, CDR2 SYDVKM. CDR3 length: 15 residues. The CDR3 reads CASSWAGPYQETQYF. In DNA, the CDR3 is TGTGCCAGCAGTTGGGCAGGCCCGTACCAAGAGACCCAGTACTTC.

This clone has only one observation. The rearrangement joins TRBV27 to TRBJ2-2; D is perhaps TRBD2 (6 bases). Germline V CDR1 and CDR2: MNHEY, SMNVEV (reference sequence). V lost 5 bases, J lost 0 bases, and 13 bases lay in between. The CDR3 runs 16 residues. For the CDR3, the DNA is TGTGCCAGCAGTCCAACTAGCTTAGCGAACACCGGGGAGCTGTTTTTT. This sequence encodes CASSPTSLANTGELFF.

This clone was seen more than once but under ten times. The V gene is TRBV6-1, the J gene TRBJ1-5; D gene uncertain. CDR1 MNHNS and CDR2 SASEGT come from the germline V gene. This CDR3 has 15 residues. V was shortened by 6 bases and J by 0 bases, with 12 bases between the two germline ends. In DNA form, the CDR3 reads TGTGCCAGCAGGTGGGGTCCCAATAGCAATCAGCCCCAGCATTTT. It encodes CASRWGPNSNQPQHF.

The V gene is TRBV7-9, the J gene TRBJ2-5; 8 bases are a match to TRBD1. The CDR3 loop spans 14 amino acids. CDR1 and CDR2 from the germline V gene are SEHNR and FQNEAQ (reference sequence). Trimming took 4 bases from V and 7 from J; bases not matched to a gene: 8. The CDR3 nucleotides read TGTGCCAGCAGCTACGGTCCCGGGACAGGGACCCAGTACTTC. Translating gives CASSYGPGTGTQYF.

Concerning this clone itself: Other DNA sequences in the sample encode the same CDR3. The V call is TRBV27, the J call TRBJ2-2; D gene unclear. This CDR3 has 12 amino acids. V dropped 2 bases and J dropped 4 bases, with 2 bases sitting between them. CDR1 is MNHEY, CDR2 SMNVEV, per germline (reference sequence). CDR3 DNA: TGTGCCAGCAGTTTACGCACCGGGGAGCTGTTTTTT. Its translation is CASSLRTGELFF.

V is TRBV7-7 and J is TRBJ2-5; TRBD1 might be the D (5 bases). The germline gives CDR1 SSHAT, CDR2 FNYEAQ (reference sequence). The CDR3 is 14 residues long. V was trimmed by 5 bases and J by 4 bases, leaving 14 bases between them. CDR3 amino acids: CASSLTGLGETQYF. The CDR3 bases are TGTGCCAGCAGCCTCACAGGCCTCGGAGAGACCCAGTACTTC.

The chain uses TRBV29-1 and TRBJ1-2, with a possible D match to TRBD1 (6 bases). The CDR3 is 13 residues long. V dropped 7 bases and J dropped 0 bases, with 12 bases sitting between them. From germline, CDR1 is SQVTM and CDR2 ANQGSEA. The CDR3 region is CSGRDTANYGYTF. The CDR3 region has the DNA TGCAGCGGGCGGGACACAGCTAACTATGGCTACACCTTC.

CDR3: CASSGTSGYGSSYNEQFF. Written as DNA, the CDR3 is TGCGCCAGCAGTGGGACTAGCGGTTATGGAAGCTCCTACAATGAGCAGTTCTTC. This chain uses TRBV10-2 with TRBJ2-1; 10 positions agree with TRBD2. Germline values: CDR1 WSHSY, CDR2 SAAADI. V shed 4 bases, J shed 0 bases, and the junction held 9 bases outside the gene matches. The CDR3 spans 18 residues.

The gene calls are TRBV2 and TRBJ2-1; D not resolved. V gave up 0 bases and J gave up 5 bases, with 8 bases separating them. Germline V lookup: CDR1 SNHLY, CDR2 FYNNEI. The CDR3 loop spans 14 amino acids. The CDR3 region has the DNA TGTGCCAGCAGTGAAGCGCTTCGGGACAATGAGCAGTTCTTC. This sequence encodes CASSEALRDNEQFF.

Remarks on this clone: This may be a read error, as it is one base from a much larger clone. The sample contains more than one DNA sequence encoding this CDR3. The chain employs TRBV15 and TRBJ1-1; D remains unclear. Trimming removed 0 bases at V and 0 bases at J, with 2 bases between. Germline V lookup: CDR1 LNHNV, CDR2 YYDKDF (reference sequence). The CDR3 extends over 13 amino acids. The chain's CDR3 is CATSRDLNTEAFF. In DNA, the CDR3 is TGTGCCACCAGCAGAGATTTGAACACTGAAGCTTTCTTT.

This clone was seen only a few times. Other DNA sequences in this sample translate to the same CDR3. This sequence joins TRBV29-1 and TRBJ2-1; no reliable D call. CDR1 and CDR2 from the germline V gene are SQVTM and ANQGSEA. V lost 4 bases, J lost 1 base, and 11 bases lay in between. There are 14 residues in the CDR3. DNA of the CDR3: TGCAGCGTTGTCGGCGGTAGTTCCTACAATGAGCAGTTCTTC. Translating it yields CSVVGGSSYNEQFF.

The chain joins TRBV29-1 to TRBJ1-2; 7 bases are shared with TRBD1. V trimming: 1 base; J trimming: 4 bases; junction bases outside the gene matches: 12. CDR3 length: 16 amino acids. Germline CDR1 SQVTM, CDR2 ANQGSEA. This CDR3 is CSVEVQQGNPFYGYTF. The CDR3 bases are TGCAGCGTTGAAGTTCAACAGGGGAACCCGTTCTATGGCTACACCTTC.

The rearrangement links TRBV11-1 to TRBJ2-7; a weak D match, TRBD1 (6 bases). CDR1 is SGHAT, CDR2 FQDESV, per germline (reference sequence). Trimming removed 3 bases at V and 3 bases at J, with 21 bases between. The CDR3 sequence is 17 residues long. CDR3 loop: CASSFLAVRTEVYEQYF. In DNA form, the CDR3 reads TGTGCCAGCAGCTTCCTAGCCGTGCGGACAGAAGTCTACGAGCAGTACTTC.